This T cell receptor beta chain originates from a study of blood T cell repertoires in COVID-19. The overall study: Some COVID-19 samples were acute and others convalescent; all came from the United States, Italy and Spain. PBMCs, B-cell-depleted T cells, or T cells provided the cDNA or gDNA that made up the material.

The data were produced by immunoSEQ multiplex PCR, yet TCRdb's version contains in-frame clones alone and is incomplete. Of 310,000 or so clones in the sample, around 87% are singletons; the top ten hold over 1%. The CDR3 has 15 amino acids. CDR1 and CDR2 from the germline V gene are MDHEN and SYDVKM. The V and J ends lost 4 bases and 4 bases, in that order; junction bases with no gene match: 6. This chain links TRBV28 with TRBJ1-2; 10 bases align to TRBD1. This TCR derives from a man aged 65 to 85 with acute or convalescent COVID-19. Sequenced input: peripheral blood. DNA of the CDR3: TGTGCCAGCAGTTCCGGACAGGGGGTGTTCTATGGCTACACCTTC. Translated: CASSSGQGVFYGYTF.